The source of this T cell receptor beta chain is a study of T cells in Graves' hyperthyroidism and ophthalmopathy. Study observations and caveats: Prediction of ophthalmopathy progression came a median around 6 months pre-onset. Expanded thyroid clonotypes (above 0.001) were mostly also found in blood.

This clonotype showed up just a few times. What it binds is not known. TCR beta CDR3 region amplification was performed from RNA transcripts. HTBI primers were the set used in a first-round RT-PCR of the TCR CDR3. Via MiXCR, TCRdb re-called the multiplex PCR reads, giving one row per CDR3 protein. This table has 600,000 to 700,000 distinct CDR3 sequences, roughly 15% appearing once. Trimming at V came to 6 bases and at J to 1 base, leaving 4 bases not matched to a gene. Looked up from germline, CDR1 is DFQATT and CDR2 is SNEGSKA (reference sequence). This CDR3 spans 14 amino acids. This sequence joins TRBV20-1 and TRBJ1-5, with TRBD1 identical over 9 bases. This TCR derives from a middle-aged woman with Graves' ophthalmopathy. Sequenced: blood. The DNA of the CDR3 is TGCAGTGCCTGGACAGGGGCAAGCAATCAGCCCCAGCATTTT. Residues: CSAWTGASNQPQHF.